This is a list of T cell receptor beta chains from one sample in a study of cytotoxic CD8 clonotypes in ibrutinib-treated CLL. Sequencing was performed with immunoSEQ multiplex PCR; in TCRdb, only in-frame clones are kept and a portion is missing. The sample includes 150,000 or so clones, roughly 86% of them seen just once. The sample was PBMCs, taken after 12 months of ibrutinib treatment. The receptors here all came from a human donor with chronic lymphocytic leukemia. The CDR3 runs from the conserved cysteine through the conserved F or W. The order of the fields is D gene, CDR3 length, V gene, J gene, CDR3 protein. D genes are given only for firm matches.

D: NA; length: 13; V: TRBV5-4; J: TRBJ1-1; CDR3: CASSLAGANEAFF
D: NA; length: 11; V: TRBV7-2; J: TRBJ2-3; CDR3: CASSFPDTQYF
D: NA; length: 15; V: TRBV7-2; J: TRBJ1-1; CDR3: CASSLVGGSDTEAFF
D: NA; length: 14; V: TRBV18; J: TRBJ1-4; CDR3: CASSEGGLAEKLFF
D: NA; length: 15; V: TRBV5-1; J: TRBJ2-5; CDR3: CASSLARGQEETQYF
D: NA; length: 13; V: TRBV7-3; J: TRBJ2-3; CDR3: CASSPYILDTQYF
D: NA; length: 13; V: TRBV28; J: TRBJ1-3; CDR3: CASSLMGAYTIYF
D: TRBD1; length: 13; V: TRBV9; J: TRBJ2-7; CDR3: CASSPTGDYEQYF
D: NA; length: 15; V: TRBV7-2; J: TRBJ2-5; CDR3: CASSLGGSSRGTQYF
D: NA; length: 16; V: TRBV14; J: TRBJ1-3; CDR3: CASSQDSPHSGNTIYF
D: NA; length: 14; V: TRBV28; J: TRBJ2-1; CDR3: CASSFIDSYNEQFF
D: NA; length: 14; V: TRBV19; J: TRBJ1-5; CDR3: CASSIQGLHQPQHF
D: NA; length: 15; V: TRBV18; J: TRBJ2-5; CDR3: CASSPPVSRPGTQYF
D: NA; length: 16; V: TRBV7-2; J: TRBJ2-2; CDR3: CASSLEARVGSGELFF
D: NA; length: 13; V: TRBV6-5; J: TRBJ2-7; CDR3: CASSYSKGYEQYF
D: NA; length: 14; V: TRBV5-1; J: TRBJ2-5; CDR3: CASSLVSSQETQYF
D: NA; length: 12; V: TRBV28; J: TRBJ2-5; CDR3: CASSFWRETQYF
D: TRBD1; length: 13; V: TRBV5-4; J: TRBJ2-7; CDR3: CASNIQGEHEQYF
D: TRBD1; length: 14; V: TRBV29-1; J: TRBJ1-4; CDR3: CSVGGTAYYEKLFF
D: NA; length: 17; V: TRBV28; J: TRBJ1-1; CDR3: CASSLWTRGLGVTEAFF
D: NA; length: 14; V: TRBV6-5; J: TRBJ2-7; CDR3: CASSALQGLEEQYF
D: TRBD2; length: 17; V: TRBV4-3; J: TRBJ2-1; CDR3: CASSQDPRGGSYNEQFF
D: NA; length: 14; V: TRBV2; J: TRBJ1-6; CDR3: CASRAEEPRRPLHF
D: TRBD2; length: 17; V: TRBV7-9; J: TRBJ2-7; CDR3: CASSLFGLAGSPDEQYF
D: NA; length: 12; V: TRBV28; J: TRBJ1-1; CDR3: CASSKYRNEAFF
D: TRBD1; length: 14; V: TRBV23-1; J: TRBJ2-2; CDR3: CARGTGRSTGELFF
D: NA; length: 18; V: TRBV13; J: TRBJ2-6; CDR3: CASSLDSRTPSGANVLTF
D: NA; length: 15; V: TRBV9; J: TRBJ1-3; CDR3: CASSVPDESGNTIYF
D: NA; length: 13; V: TRBV7-2; J: TRBJ2-5; CDR3: CASSRQEGETQYF
D: TRBD2; length: 15; V: TRBV18; J: TRBJ2-3; CDR3: CASSLTSGTTDTQYF
D: NA; length: 15; V: TRBV9; J: TRBJ1-4; CDR3: CASSAQPGNNEKLFF
D: NA; length: 13; V: TRBV11-3; J: TRBJ2-7; CDR3: CASSLGWSDEQYF
D: NA; length: 16; V: TRBV18; J: TRBJ2-7; CDR3: CASSPPGQLRLAEQYF
D: NA; length: 15; V: TRBV2; J: TRBJ2-1; CDR3: CASSEAGGRPGVQFF
D: NA; length: 13; V: TRBV9; J: TRBJ2-3; CDR3: CASSLPPTDTQYF
D: TRBD2; length: 17; V: TRBV4-1; J: TRBJ2-3; CDR3: CASSQGVAGGFTDTQYF
D: NA; length: 15; V: TRBV9; J: TRBJ2-7; CDR3: CASSQDETSFYEQYF
D: NA; length: 15; V: TRBV4-1; J: TRBJ1-6; CDR3: CASAPVGVPGSPLHF
D: NA; length: 16; V: TRBV9; J: TRBJ1-2; CDR3: CASSPRVAEANYGYTF
D: NA; length: 11; V: TRBV6-1; J: TRBJ1-2; CDR3: CASSSRYGYTF
D: TRBD1; length: 17; V: TRBV7-9; J: TRBJ1-2; CDR3: CASSIFTGQRKNYGYTF
D: TRBD2; length: 17; V: TRBV27; J: TRBJ2-5; CDR3: CASSPRLAGGILETQYF
D: TRBD1; length: 14; V: TRBV7-3; J: TRBJ1-2; CDR3: CASSSSGTGDGYTF
D: NA; length: 14; V: TRBV6-5; J: TRBJ2-7; CDR3: CASSDASRSYEQYF